This T cell receptor beta chain is from a study of blood T cell repertoires in COVID-19. About the research overall: T cells, B-cell-depleted T cells, or PBMCs provided the cDNA or gDNA that served as material.

Germline V gives CDR1 MDHEN, CDR2 SYDVKM. Losses at the gene ends were 8 bases for V and 4 bases for J; bases not matched to a gene: 11. This CDR3 contains 15 residues. Per the authors' pipeline: Amplification from reference gene primers served as the basis for estimated nucleated cell counts. Profiling relied on immunoSEQ multiplex PCR, and the TCRdb table lists in-frame clones only, not all of them. V and J calls and clone size are as listed in that table; D and trimming were resolved from the DNA. The repertoire holds around 250,000 clones, with roughly 84% as singletons. The J gene is TRBJ1-5, the V gene TRBV28, with 7 bases aligning to TRBD1. The sequence came from a woman aged 40 to 50 who had recovered from COVID-19. Sequences were obtained from peripheral blood. CDR3 in amino acids: CASGTLQGGNQPQHF. In DNA form, the CDR3 reads TGTGCCAGCGGCACCCTCCAGGGGGGAAATCAGCCCCAGCATTTT.